The next 14 T cell receptor beta chains were all read from a single sample in a study of T-cell memory formation after mild COVID-19. TCRdb itself ran the 5' RACE reads through MiXCR, one entry per CDR3 protein. The repertoire holds about 560,000 distinct CDR3 sequences, with 15% to 20% as singletons. Material for sequencing was PBMCs or a T cell subset sorted from them (not recorded which). The receptors derive from an adult woman who had mild COVID-19 (a few samples of this study predate the infection). Cell type and time point are not known.

The chain has TRBV15 and TRBJ1-5, with D uncertain. The CDR3 consists of 16 residues. Germline CDR1 LNHNV, CDR2 YYDKDF (reference sequence). V was clipped by 0 bases and J by 2 bases, with 11 bases between them. The CDR3 is CATSRDSPPGNQPQHF. CDR3 sequence (DNA): TGTGCCACCAGCAGAGATTCACCCCCGGGCAATCAGCCCCAGCATTTT.

This clonotype was observed a handful of times. The chain uses TRBV20-1 and TRBJ2-7; TRBD2 aligns across 7 bases. V trimming: 6 bases; J trimming: 5 bases; junction bases outside the gene matches: 13. CDR1 and CDR2 (germline): DFQATT, SNEGSKA (reference sequence). The length of the CDR3 is 14 residues. The CDR3: CSAPGPGGMDEQYF. The CDR3 coding sequence is TGCAGTGCCCCCGGTCCGGGGGGAATGGACGAGCAGTACTTC.

The V call is TRBV7-9, the J call TRBJ1-1; 7 bases match TRBD1. Germline CDR1 and CDR2: SEHNR and FQNEAQ (reference sequence). This CDR3 spans 15 amino acids. J lost 4 bases, V lost 5 bases, and 10 bases had no gene match. The CDR3 here is CASSKRRGQATEAFF. Written as DNA, the CDR3 is TGTGCCAGCAGCAAAAGGAGGGGGCAGGCCACTGAAGCTTTCTTT.

This clonotype occurred many times. The rearrangement uses TRBV6-6 and TRBJ1-5; 8 positions match TRBD1. This CDR3 spans 14 amino acids. Germline CDR1 and CDR2: MNHNY and SVGAGI (reference sequence). V shed 6 bases, J shed 6 bases, and the junction held 7 bases outside the gene matches. CDR3 sequence (DNA): TGTGCCAGCAGACCGGACAGGGCTAGTCAGCCCCAGCATTTT. Amino acids: CASRPDRASQPQHF.

There are a few counts of this clonotype. This rearrangement joins TRBV6-2 or TRBV6-3 to TRBJ2-7; tentative D call: TRBD1 (7 bases). This CDR3 has 14 amino acids. Trimming pared 3 bases from V and 3 bases from J, leaving 12 bases between. CDR1 and CDR2 (germline): MNHEY, SVGEGT. The CDR3 loop is CASSYGGGIYEQYF. The CDR3 nucleotides read TGTGCCAGCAGTTATGGAGGGGGCATCTACGAGCAGTACTTC.

In its sample, this clonotype was seen a few times. The gene calls are TRBV6-2 or TRBV6-3 and TRBJ2-7; TRBD2 aligns across 7 bases. The germline CDR1 and CDR2 sequences are MNHEY and SVGEGT. This CDR3 has 15 amino acids. V lost 7 bases to trimming and J lost 0 bases; unmatched junction nucleotides: 9. The CDR3 spells CASTWGGIISYEQYF. The CDR3 nucleotides read TGTGCCAGCACCTGGGGGGGAATAATCTCCTACGAGCAGTACTTC.

This clonotype showed up just a few times. The chain links TRBV3-1 to TRBJ1-1; D not resolved. CDR1 is LGHDT, CDR2 YNNKEL, per germline (reference sequence). Deletions cut 1 base from V and 4 bases from J, with 10 bases between. This CDR3 has 14 amino acids. The CDR3 spells CASSQGQETTEAFF. CDR3 sequence (DNA): TGTGCCAGCAGCCAAGGCCAGGAAACCACTGAAGCTTTCTTT.

The rearrangement uses TRBV4-3 and TRBJ2-3; 10 nucleotides align to TRBD2. Trimming removed 3 bases from V and 4 bases from J; junction bases left unmatched: 10. The CDR3 is 17 amino acids. Per the germline V gene, CDR1 is LGHNA and CDR2 is YSLEER. CDR3 region: CASSQSSVAGGPDTQYF. CDR3 DNA sequence: TGCGCCAGCAGCCAGTCCTCGGTAGCGGGAGGACCAGATACGCAGTATTTT.

This clonotype has only one observation. This rearrangement joins TRBV7-2 to TRBJ1-2; D possibly corresponds to TRBD1 (5 bases). CDR1 is SGHTA, CDR2 FQGNSA, per germline. The V end lost 5 bases, the J end lost 3 bases, and 13 bases lay between the germline ends. The CDR3 has 14 amino acids. CDR3 DNA: TGTGCCAGCAGCCGTGAGGGGAACTACTATGGCTACACCTTC. It is translated as CASSREGNYYGYTF.

This clonotype was detected a few times. CDR3 region: CASSQDTDHSFYNEQFF. The CDR3 nucleotides read TGCGCCAGCAGCCAAGATACGGACCACTCCTTCTACAATGAGCAGTTCTTC. The J gene is TRBJ2-1, the V gene TRBV4-3, with D unclear. The CDR3 spans 17 residues. V was cut by 0 bases and J by 3 bases, with 15 bases left in between. The germline CDR1 and CDR2 sequences are LGHNA and YSLEER.

This clonotype showed up many times. The rearrangement links TRBV7-3 to TRBJ2-1; no clear D gene. The CDR3 has 15 amino acids. Germline CDR1 reads SGHTA; CDR2 reads FQGTGA. Trimming removed 3 bases at V and 1 base at J, with 10 bases between. The CDR3, as DNA: TGTGCCAGCAGCTTGTGGGAAACATCCTACAATGAGCAGTTCTTC. Protein sequence: CASSLWETSYNEQFF. Variable domain in full (rest from reference TRBV7-3 and TRBJ2-1): GAGVSQTPSNKVTEKGKYVELRCDPISGHTALYWYRQSLGQGPEFLIYFQGTGAADDSGLPNDRFFAVRPEGSVSTLKIQRTERGDSAVYLCASSLWETSYNEQFFGPGTRLTVL.

V gene TRBV20-1 combines with J gene TRBJ2-1; no definite D call. Germline values: CDR1 DFQATT, CDR2 SNEGSKA (reference sequence). The CDR3 is 14 residues long. Trimming removed 2 bases from V and 3 bases from J, with 11 bases in between. The CDR3 reads CSARRMLGYNEQFF. In DNA, the CDR3 is TGCAGTGCTAGACGTATGCTGGGCTACAATGAGCAGTTCTTC.

V is TRBV24-1 and J is TRBJ2-3; D not resolved. Trimming left V 9 bases short and J 11 bases short, with 14 bases between. The CDR3 is 11 residues long. Germline CDR1 KGHDR, CDR2 SFDVKD. The CDR3 sequence: CATGPAGEQYF. CDR3 DNA: TGTGCCACCGGGCCCGCAGGAGAGCAGTATTTT.

This chain joins TRBV7-3 and TRBJ2-1, with a weak D call TRBD2 (5 bases). The CDR3 consists of 14 residues. V was pared by 4 bases and J by 6 bases, with 13 bases between. Germline V gene data show CDR1 as SGHTA and CDR2 as FQGTGA. CDR3 sequence (DNA): TGTGCCAGCAGCTCCCGGGCCGGGGTCAATGAGCAGTTCTTC. Encoded protein: CASSSRAGVNEQFF.